This T cell receptor (beta chain) was observed in a study of Ad26.COV2.S vaccination and SARS-CoV-2 variants. With regard to this clone: The antigen remains undetermined.

Trimming took 4 bases from V and 6 from J; bases not matched to a gene: 5. Germline V gene lookup returns CDR1 LGHDT and CDR2 YNNKEL (reference sequence). The CDR3 spans 14 residues. Clones were read by immunoSEQ multiplex PCR, and TCRdb kept only the in-frame ones, dropping some. The sample includes 440,000 or so clones, about nine tenths of them seen just once. Regarding treatment: some 20 received Ad26.COV2.S at low or high dose, single or two shots; about 5 received placebo; per-sample allocation not given. The samples date from day 63 after the first vaccine or placebo injection. General study results and limits: Placebo recipients trailed vaccine recipients in spike-specific TCR breadth. Responses of T cells in total may have been underestimated by the TCR breadth and depth analyses. Substantial breadth was reportedly displayed by spike-specific CD8+ and CD4+ T cell responses after vaccination.

Sequences were derived from peripheral blood, sampled in a trial of Ad26.COV2.S vaccine versus placebo. This TCR was sampled from a person aged 18-65 years who received the Ad26.COV2.S COVID-19 vaccine or a placebo. The V call is TRBV3-1 (or the pseudogene TRBV3-2), the J call TRBJ1-5; 8 positions agree with TRBD1. The CDR3 spells CASSRQGAGQPQHF. The DNA for the CDR3 is TGTGCCAGCAGCCGCCAGGGGGCGGGTCAGCCCCAGCATTTT.